This T cell receptor (beta chain) emerged from a study of identical twins. TCRdb re-derived calls from the 5' RACE reads in MiXCR, one entry per CDR3 protein. The repertoire includes around 490,000 distinct CDR3 sequences, 13% to 15% of them detected once, and more than 0.4% sits in the top ten. This clonotype was recorded a few times. Germline loops: CDR1 SGHRS, CDR2 YFSETQ. The CDR3 length is 17 residues. Losses at the gene ends were 2 bases for V and 5 bases for J; bases not matched to a gene: 15. This sample also appeared in a second study, on yellow fever vaccine responses in identical twins.

Sequenced: CD4+ T cells sorted from blood. The chain employs TRBV5-1 and TRBJ2-5, with TRBD2 matching over 7 bases. The receptor's source is a woman aged 18-35 years in good health. CDR3 DNA: TGCGCCAGCAGCTTTGGAAGCGCGGGAGTGGTGGGGGAGACCCAGTACTTC. Its translation is CASSFGSAGVVGETQYF. Full variable domain (rest looked up from reference TRBV5-1 and TRBJ2-5): KAGVTQTPRYLIKTRGQQVTLSCSPISGHRSVSWYQQTPGQGLQFLFEYFSETQRNKGNFPGRFSGRQFSNSRSEMNVSTLELGDSALYLCASSFGSAGVVGETQYFGPGTRLLVL.